The source of this TCR beta chain is a study of graft-versus-host responses after intestinal transplantation. The length of the CDR3 is 13 residues. Germline V gene sequence: CDR1 MNHEY, CDR2 SMNVEV (reference sequence). V lost 4 bases and J 6 bases, leaving 12 bases between the germline ends. Comments on this clone: Its antigen is not known.

Measured with immunoSEQ multiplex PCR; TCRdb has only the in-frame clones, and not every one. The sample lists some 79,000 clones; approximately 91% were seen once. This specimen was unstimulated CD4+ T cells sorted from spleen or lymph node cells, taken before intestinal transplant. This chain connects TRBV27 to TRBJ1-1; D possibly corresponds to TRBD1 (6 bases). The source of this sequence is a human donor who received an intestinal transplant. In nucleotides, the CDR3 is TGTGCCAGCAGTTCCCCGACAGGTTCTGAAGCTTTCTTT. It encodes CASSSPTGSEAFF.